These T cell receptor beta chains were read from a single sample in a study of T cell responses to AZD1222 COVID-19 vaccine. Here immunoSEQ multiplex PCR was the method, and the copy in TCRdb shows in-frame clones only, minus some. Here the sample spans 150,000 to 200,000 clones, 91% being singletons. Here the sequenced sample was peripheral blood, taken 28 days after the second AZD1222 dose. Receptors originate from an adult who received the AZD1222 COVID-19 vaccine. The CDR3 runs from the conserved cysteine through the conserved F or W. Fields, in order: D gene, J gene, CDR3 length, clone size, V gene, CDR3 protein, CDR3 DNA. A D gene is named only where the DNA matches it firmly. Size is omitted from some rows. Given values are once, few, many or a class for expanded clones.

D gene: -; J gene: TRBJ2-7; CDR3 length: 12; clone size: -; V gene: TRBV7-9; CDR3 protein: CASRGEPYEQYF; CDR3 DNA: TGTGCCAGCAGGGGGGAACCCTACGAGCAGTACTTC
D gene: -; J gene: TRBJ1-1; CDR3 length: 13; clone size: -; V gene: TRBV6-5; CDR3 protein: CASSISTNTEAFF; CDR3 DNA: TGTGCCAGCAGTATATCCACGAACACTGAAGCTTTCTTT
D gene: TRBD1; J gene: TRBJ1-2; CDR3 length: 15; clone size: -; V gene: TRBV27; CDR3 protein: CASSTGTDHHYGYTF; CDR3 DNA: TGTGCCAGCAGTACTGGGACAGACCACCACTATGGCTACACCTTC
D gene: -; J gene: TRBJ2-7; CDR3 length: 11; clone size: few; V gene: TRBV29-1; CDR3 protein: CSVAWTYEQYF; CDR3 DNA: TGCAGCGTTGCTTGGACCTACGAGCAGTACTTC
D gene: -; J gene: TRBJ1-2; CDR3 length: 16; clone size: once; V gene: TRBV27; CDR3 protein: CASSPQEAGVNYGYTF; CDR3 DNA: TGTGCCAGCAGCCCCCAGGAGGCAGGGGTCAACTATGGCTACACCTTC
D gene: TRBD1; J gene: TRBJ1-2; CDR3 length: 16; clone size: -; V gene: TRBV5-6; CDR3 protein: CASSEYTRDRGLGYTF; CDR3 DNA: TGTGCCAGCAGCGAATATACCCGGGACAGGGGGCTTGGCTACACCTTC
D gene: TRBD1; J gene: TRBJ2-1; CDR3 length: 15; clone size: -; V gene: TRBV7-2; CDR3 protein: CASSLVQGARNEQFF; CDR3 DNA: TGTGCCAGCAGCTTAGTTCAGGGGGCCAGGAATGAGCAGTTCTTC
D gene: TRBD1; J gene: TRBJ1-5; CDR3 length: 17; clone size: once; V gene: TRBV2; CDR3 protein: CASSVQGAYYSNQPQHF; CDR3 DNA: TGTGCCAGCAGTGTTCAGGGGGCCTACTATAGCAATCAGCCCCAGCATTTT
D gene: -; J gene: TRBJ2-7; CDR3 length: 13; clone size: -; V gene: TRBV2; CDR3 protein: CASSDTDSYEQYF; CDR3 DNA: TGTGCCAGCAGTGATACAGATTCCTACGAGCAGTACTTC
D gene: -; J gene: TRBJ1-4; CDR3 length: 13; clone size: -; V gene: TRBV29-1; CDR3 protein: CSVAPDAGEKLFF; CDR3 DNA: TGCAGCGTGGCCCCCGACGCCGGGGAAAAACTGTTTTTT
D gene: -; J gene: TRBJ1-2; CDR3 length: 15; clone size: -; V gene: TRBV5-1; CDR3 protein: CASSLDQGLNYGYTF; CDR3 DNA: TGCGCCAGCAGCTTGGATCAGGGGTTGAACTATGGCTACACCTTC
D gene: TRBD1; J gene: TRBJ2-1; CDR3 length: 14; clone size: -; V gene: TRBV29-1; CDR3 protein: CSARNSGTGSEQFF; CDR3 DNA: TGCAGCGCGAGAAATTCCGGGACAGGTAGTGAGCAGTTCTTC
D gene: -; J gene: TRBJ2-6; CDR3 length: 17; clone size: -; V gene: TRBV10-1; CDR3 protein: CASSEDSEDSGANVLTF; CDR3 DNA: TGCGCCAGCAGTGAGGACAGCGAAGACTCTGGGGCCAACGTCCTGACTTTC
D gene: TRBD1; J gene: TRBJ2-7; CDR3 length: 14; clone size: -; V gene: TRBV6-5; CDR3 protein: CASSFGDRANEQYF; CDR3 DNA: TGTGCCAGCAGTTTCGGAGACAGGGCCAACGAGCAGTACTTC
D gene: -; J gene: TRBJ2-7; CDR3 length: 17; clone size: -; V gene: TRBV29-1; CDR3 protein: CSVETEVGSGFNYEQYF; CDR3 DNA: TGCAGCGTTGAAACAGAGGTTGGGAGCGGATTCAACTACGAGCAGTACTTC
D gene: TRBD1; J gene: TRBJ1-6; CDR3 length: 15; clone size: -; V gene: TRBV7-2; CDR3 protein: CASSFTGTANSPLHF; CDR3 DNA: TGTGCCAGCAGCTTCACCGGGACAGCGAATTCACCCCTCCACTTT
D gene: -; J gene: TRBJ1-2; CDR3 length: 14; clone size: -; V gene: TRBV6-1; CDR3 protein: CASSEPTGYYGYTF; CDR3 DNA: TGTGCCAGCAGTGAACCGACAGGTTACTATGGCTACACCTTC
D gene: TRBD1; J gene: TRBJ2-7; CDR3 length: 15; clone size: -; V gene: TRBV7-8; CDR3 protein: CASSLGTGGVGEQYF; CDR3 DNA: TGTGCCAGCAGCTTGGGGACAGGGGGCGTGGGGGAGCAGTACTTC
D gene: -; J gene: TRBJ2-1; CDR3 length: 14; clone size: -; V gene: TRBV9; CDR3 protein: CASSVVGSSNEQFF; CDR3 DNA: TGTGCCAGCAGCGTAGTGGGGAGTTCCAATGAGCAGTTCTTC